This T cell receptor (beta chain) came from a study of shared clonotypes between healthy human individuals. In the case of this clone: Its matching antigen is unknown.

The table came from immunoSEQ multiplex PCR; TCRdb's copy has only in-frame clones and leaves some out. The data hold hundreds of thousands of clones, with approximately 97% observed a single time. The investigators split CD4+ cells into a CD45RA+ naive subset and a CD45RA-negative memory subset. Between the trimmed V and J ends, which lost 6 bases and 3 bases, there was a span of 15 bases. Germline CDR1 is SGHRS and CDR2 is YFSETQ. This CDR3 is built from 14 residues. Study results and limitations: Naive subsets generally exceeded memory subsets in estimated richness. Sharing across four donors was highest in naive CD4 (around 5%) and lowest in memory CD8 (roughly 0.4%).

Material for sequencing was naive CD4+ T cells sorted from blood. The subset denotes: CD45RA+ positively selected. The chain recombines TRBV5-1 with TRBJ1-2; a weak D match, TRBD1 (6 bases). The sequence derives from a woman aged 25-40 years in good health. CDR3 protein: CASNGQGLDYGYTF. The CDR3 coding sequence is TGCGCCAGCAATGGGCAGGGGTTAGACTATGGCTACACCTTC.